What follows are 8 T cell receptor beta chains derived from one specimen sequenced in a study of cytotoxic CD8 clonotypes in ibrutinib-treated CLL. The protocol was immunoSEQ multiplex PCR, while the TCRdb copy is restricted to in-frame clones and leaves out a portion. The sample includes 250,000 to 350,000 clones, roughly four fifths of them seen just once. The sample was PBMCs, taken at disease progression, from a patient treated with ibrutinib. The source is a human donor with chronic lymphocytic leukemia.

V and J are TRBV5-4 and TRBJ2-1; D perhaps matches TRBD2 (5 bases). V lost 4 bases and J lost 3, with 20 bases in between. This CDR3 is built from 17 residues. Germline-derived CDR1 and CDR2 are SGHNT and YYREEE (reference sequence). The DNA for the CDR3 is TGTGCCAGCAGCCAACTGCACTCTAGCAAATTCTACAATGAGCAGTTCTTC. As protein: CASSQLHSSKFYNEQFF.

This chain uses TRBV27 with TRBJ1-2; D gene uncertain. Germline V lookup: CDR1 MNHEY, CDR2 SMNVEV (reference sequence). V shed 10 bases and J shed 3 bases, with 12 bases lying between them. This CDR3 has 12 amino acids. CDR3 loop: CATFGNDYGYTF. The CDR3, as DNA: TGTGCCACCTTTGGGAACGACTATGGCTACACCTTC.

The chain couples TRBV4-3 to TRBJ1-4; 8 bases are shared with TRBD1. The CDR3 loop spans 15 amino acids. Germline V gene data show CDR1 as LGHNA and CDR2 as YSLEER. The V segment lost 4 bases and the J segment 5 bases; nucleotides outside the gene matches: 6. The CDR3 DNA is TGCGCCAGCAGCCCCACAGGGGGTAGGAATGAAAAACTGTTTTTT. Amino acids: CASSPTGGRNEKLFF.

The CDR3 region is CASSLRGYEQYF. Written as DNA, the CDR3 is TGTGCCAGCAGTTTAAGGGGGTATGAGCAGTACTTC. This chain connects TRBV6-5 to TRBJ2-7, with D maybe TRBD1 (6 bases). This CDR3 comprises 12 residues. V dropped 4 bases and J dropped 7 bases, with 11 bases sitting between them. Germline CDR1 reads MNHEY; CDR2 reads SVGAGI.

J is TRBJ1-5 and V is TRBV2, with 7 bases lining up with TRBD1. The CDR3 has 14 residues. The V segment lost 6 bases and the J segment 5 bases; nucleotides outside the gene matches: 7. Germline V CDR1 and CDR2: SNHLY, FYNNEI. The CDR3 loop reads CASSLRQGHQPQHF. The DNA of the CDR3 is TGTGCCAGCAGCCTCCGACAGGGCCATCAGCCCCAGCATTTT. The whole variable domain, remainder taken from reference TRBV2 and TRBJ1-5, is EPEVTQTPSHQVTQMGQEVILRCVPISNHLYFYWYRQILGQKVEFLVSFYNNEISEKSEIFDDQFSVERPDGSNFTLKIRSTKLEDSAMYFCASSLRQGHQPQHFGDGTRLSIL.

This clone was counted only a few times. The same CDR3 arises from other DNA sequences in this sample as well. This chain joins TRBV7-8 and TRBJ1-1; no clear D. V was trimmed by 0 bases and J by 2 bases, leaving 7 bases between them. Germline V gene data show CDR1 as SGHVS and CDR2 as FQNEAQ. The CDR3 is made up of 14 amino acids. The CDR3 DNA follows: TGTGCCAGCAGCTTAGCGGGAGTAAACACTGAAGCTTTCTTT. Its translation is CASSLAGVNTEAFF.

The chain recombines TRBV11-2 with TRBJ2-1; 12 positions match TRBD2. The CDR3 sequence is 16 residues long. The junction had 3 bases not matched to a gene; V was cut back by 6 bases and J by 0 bases. Germline CDR1 and CDR2: SGHAT and FQNNGV. The CDR3 coding sequence is TGTGCCAGCAGAGGACTAGCGGGAAGCTCCTACAATGAGCAGTTCTTC. It yields the protein CASRGLAGSSYNEQFF.

This clone was counted only a few times. The rearrangement links TRBV7-6 to TRBJ1-1, with a tentative D call TRBD1 (5 bases). Germline V gene lookup returns CDR1 SGHVS and CDR2 FNYEAQ. Trimming removed 6 bases from V and 5 bases from J, with 16 bases in between. The CDR3 is 14 residues long. CDR3 DNA sequence: TGTGCCAGCAGACACGGAAAGGGGTCGACTGAAGCTTTCTTT. It encodes CASRHGKGSTEAFF.